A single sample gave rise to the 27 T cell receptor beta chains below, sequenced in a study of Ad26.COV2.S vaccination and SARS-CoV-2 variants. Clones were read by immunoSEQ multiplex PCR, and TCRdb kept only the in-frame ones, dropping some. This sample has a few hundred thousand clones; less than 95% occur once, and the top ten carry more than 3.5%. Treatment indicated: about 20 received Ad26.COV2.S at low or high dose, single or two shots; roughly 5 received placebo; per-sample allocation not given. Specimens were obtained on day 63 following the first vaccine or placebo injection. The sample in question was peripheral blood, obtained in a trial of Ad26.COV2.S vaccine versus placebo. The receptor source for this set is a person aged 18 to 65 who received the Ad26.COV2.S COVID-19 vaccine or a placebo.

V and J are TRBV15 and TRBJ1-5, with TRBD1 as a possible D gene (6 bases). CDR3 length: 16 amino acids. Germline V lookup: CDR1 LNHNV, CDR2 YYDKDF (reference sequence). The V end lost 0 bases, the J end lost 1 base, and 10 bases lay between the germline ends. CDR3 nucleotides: TGTGCCACCAGCAGAGATCGAGGGACAAGCAATCAGCCCCAGCATTTT. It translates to CATSRDRGTSNQPQHF.

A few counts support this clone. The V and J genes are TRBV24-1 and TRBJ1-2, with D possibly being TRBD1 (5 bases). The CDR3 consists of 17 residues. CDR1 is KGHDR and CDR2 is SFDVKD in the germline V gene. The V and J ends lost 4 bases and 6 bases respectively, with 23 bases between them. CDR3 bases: TGTGCCACCAGTGACCCTTCGCGGGACCGCGGAGGGGATGGCTACACCTTC. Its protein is CATSDPSRDRGGDGYTF.

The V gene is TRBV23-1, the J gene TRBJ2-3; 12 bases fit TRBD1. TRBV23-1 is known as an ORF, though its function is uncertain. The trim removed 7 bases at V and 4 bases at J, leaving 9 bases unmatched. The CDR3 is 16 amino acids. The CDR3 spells CASTHRDRGPPDTQYF. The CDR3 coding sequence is TGCGCCAGCACCCACCGGGACAGGGGGCCCCCAGATACGCAGTATTTT.

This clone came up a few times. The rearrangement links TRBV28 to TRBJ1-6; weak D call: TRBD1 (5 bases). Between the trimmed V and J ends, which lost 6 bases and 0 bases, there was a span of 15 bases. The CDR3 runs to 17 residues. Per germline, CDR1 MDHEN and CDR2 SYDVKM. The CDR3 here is CASSVARGSSYNSPLHF. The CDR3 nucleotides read TGTGCCAGCAGCGTAGCTCGGGGGTCCTCCTATAATTCACCCCTCCACTTT.

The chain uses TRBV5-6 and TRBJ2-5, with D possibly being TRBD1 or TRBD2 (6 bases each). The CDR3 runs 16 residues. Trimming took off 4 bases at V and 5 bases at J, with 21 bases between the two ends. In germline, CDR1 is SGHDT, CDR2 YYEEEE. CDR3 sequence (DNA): TGTGCCAGCAGCGACGCCGAGGTGGGGGGCCAGGAGACCCAGTACTTC. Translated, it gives CASSDAEVGGQETQYF.

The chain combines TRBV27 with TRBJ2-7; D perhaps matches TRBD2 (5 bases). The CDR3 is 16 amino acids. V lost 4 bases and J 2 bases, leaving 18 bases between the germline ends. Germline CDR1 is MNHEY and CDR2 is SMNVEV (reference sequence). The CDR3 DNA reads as TGTGCCAGCAGTTCCCGATCCCCAGGAGGTCCCTACGAGCAGTACTTC. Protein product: CASSSRSPGGPYEQYF.

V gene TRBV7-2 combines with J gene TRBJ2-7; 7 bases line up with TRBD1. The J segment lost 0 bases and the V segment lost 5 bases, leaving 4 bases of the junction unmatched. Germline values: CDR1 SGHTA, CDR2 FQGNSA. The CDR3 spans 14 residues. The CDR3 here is CASSQGVTSYEQYF. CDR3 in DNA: TGTGCCAGCAGCCAGGGGGTAACCTCCTACGAGCAGTACTTC. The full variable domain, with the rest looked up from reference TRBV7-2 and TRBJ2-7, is GAGVSQSPSNKVTEKGKDVELRCDPISGHTALYWYRQSLGQGLEFLIYFQGNSAPDKSGLPSDRFSAERTGGSVSTLTIQRTQQEDSAVYLCASSQGVTSYEQYFGPGTRLTVT.

The CDR3 DNA reads as TGTGCCAGCAGTTTAGTCGGGCTAGGGAGCACAGATACGCAGTATTTT. Protein product: CASSLVGLGSTDTQYF. This chain connects TRBV28 to TRBJ2-3; D call uncertain. The CDR3 has 16 amino acids. Germline V gives CDR1 MDHEN, CDR2 SYDVKM. The V end was cut by 2 bases, the J end by 0 bases, with 12 bases between.

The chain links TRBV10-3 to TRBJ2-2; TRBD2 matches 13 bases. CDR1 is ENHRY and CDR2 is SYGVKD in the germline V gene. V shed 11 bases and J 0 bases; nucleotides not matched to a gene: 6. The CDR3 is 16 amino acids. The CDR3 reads CAVQLAGGPNTGELFF. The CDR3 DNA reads TGTGCCGTCCAACTAGCGGGAGGGCCGAACACCGGGGAGCTGTTTTTT.

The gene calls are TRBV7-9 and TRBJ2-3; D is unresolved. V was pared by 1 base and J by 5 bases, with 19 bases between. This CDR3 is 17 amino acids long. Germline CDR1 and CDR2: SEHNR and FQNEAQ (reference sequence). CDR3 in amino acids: CASSLVDAQPLEDTQYF. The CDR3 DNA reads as TGTGCCAGCAGCTTAGTTGATGCACAGCCCCTCGAAGATACGCAGTATTTT.

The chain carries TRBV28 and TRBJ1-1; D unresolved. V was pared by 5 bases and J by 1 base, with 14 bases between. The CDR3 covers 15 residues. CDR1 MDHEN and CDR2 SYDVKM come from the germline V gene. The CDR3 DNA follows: TGTGCCAGCAGTGGGCACAGTTATAAGAACACTGAAGCTTTCTTT. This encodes CASSGHSYKNTEAFF.

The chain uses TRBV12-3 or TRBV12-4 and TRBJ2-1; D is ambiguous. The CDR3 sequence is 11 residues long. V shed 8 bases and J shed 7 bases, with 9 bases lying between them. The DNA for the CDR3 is TGTGCCAGCGTGTTCCTGAATGAGCAGTTCTTC. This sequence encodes CASVFLNEQFF.

The CDR3 DNA reads TGTGCCAGCAGTGGGGGAACTCATCAGAAGACCCAGTACTTC. Amino acid sequence: CASSGGTHQKTQYF. V gene TRBV2 combines with J gene TRBJ2-5; D call uncertain. Germline values: CDR1 SNHLY, CDR2 FYNNEI. CDR3 length: 14 amino acids. Trimming took off 4 bases at V and 6 bases at J, with 15 bases between the two ends.

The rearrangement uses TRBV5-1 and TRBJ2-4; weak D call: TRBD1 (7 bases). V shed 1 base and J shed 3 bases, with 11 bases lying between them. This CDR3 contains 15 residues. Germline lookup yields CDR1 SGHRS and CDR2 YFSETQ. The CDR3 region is CASSLSQGGKNIQYF. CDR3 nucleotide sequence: TGCGCCAGCAGCTTGAGTCAGGGGGGCAAAAACATTCAGTACTTC.

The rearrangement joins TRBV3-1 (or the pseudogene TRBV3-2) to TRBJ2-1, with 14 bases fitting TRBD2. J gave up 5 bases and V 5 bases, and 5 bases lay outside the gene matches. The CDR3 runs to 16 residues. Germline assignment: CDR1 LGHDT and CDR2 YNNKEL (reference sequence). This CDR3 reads CASSFGLAGGNNEQFF. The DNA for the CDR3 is TGTGCCAGCAGCTTCGGACTAGCGGGAGGAAACAATGAGCAGTTCTTC.

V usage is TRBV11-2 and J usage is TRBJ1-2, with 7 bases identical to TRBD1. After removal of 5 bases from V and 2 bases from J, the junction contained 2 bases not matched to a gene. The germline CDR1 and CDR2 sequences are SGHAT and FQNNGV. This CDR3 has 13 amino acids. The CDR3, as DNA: TGTGCCAGCAGCCAGACAGGGAACTATGGCTACACCTTC. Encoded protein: CASSQTGNYGYTF.

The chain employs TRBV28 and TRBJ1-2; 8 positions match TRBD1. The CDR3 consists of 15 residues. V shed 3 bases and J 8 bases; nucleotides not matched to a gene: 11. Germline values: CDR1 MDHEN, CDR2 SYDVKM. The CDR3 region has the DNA TGTGCCAGCAGTTTGGCACAGGGGGACCTTGGCGGCTACACCTTC. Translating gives CASSLAQGDLGGYTF.

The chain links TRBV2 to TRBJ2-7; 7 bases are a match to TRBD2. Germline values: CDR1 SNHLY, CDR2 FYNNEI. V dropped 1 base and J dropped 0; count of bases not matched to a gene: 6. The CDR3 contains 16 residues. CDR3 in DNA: TGTGCCAGCAGTGAAGACCTAGCGGCTGGCTCCTACGAGCAGTACTTC. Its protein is CASSEDLAAGSYEQYF.

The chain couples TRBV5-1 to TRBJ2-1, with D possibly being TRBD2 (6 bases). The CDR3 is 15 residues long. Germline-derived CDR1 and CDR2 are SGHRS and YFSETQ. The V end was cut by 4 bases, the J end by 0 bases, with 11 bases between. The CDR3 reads CASSPGDFSYNEQFF. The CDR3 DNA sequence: TGCGCCAGCAGCCCGGGGGACTTCTCCTACAATGAGCAGTTCTTC.

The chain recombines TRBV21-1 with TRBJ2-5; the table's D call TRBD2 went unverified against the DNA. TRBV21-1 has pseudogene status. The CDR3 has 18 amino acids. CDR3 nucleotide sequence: TGTGCCAGCAGCCCGCCGGCGATAGGACGGTTAGCGGGAGAGACCCAGTACTTC. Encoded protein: CASSPPAIGRLAGETQYF.

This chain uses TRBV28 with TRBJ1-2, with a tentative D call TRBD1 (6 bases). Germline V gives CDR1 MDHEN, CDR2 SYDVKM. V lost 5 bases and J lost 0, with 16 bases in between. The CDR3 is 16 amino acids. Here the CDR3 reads CASSPWTDTTNYGYTF. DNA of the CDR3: TGTGCCAGCAGTCCGTGGACAGACACGACTAACTATGGCTACACCTTC.

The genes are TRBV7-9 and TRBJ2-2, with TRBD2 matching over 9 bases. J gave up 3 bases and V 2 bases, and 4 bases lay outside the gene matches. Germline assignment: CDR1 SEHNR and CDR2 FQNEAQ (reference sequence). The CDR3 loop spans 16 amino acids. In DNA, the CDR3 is TGTGCCAGCAGCTTAAGCAGCGGGAGGTACACCGGGGAGCTGTTTTTT. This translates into CASSLSSGRYTGELFF.

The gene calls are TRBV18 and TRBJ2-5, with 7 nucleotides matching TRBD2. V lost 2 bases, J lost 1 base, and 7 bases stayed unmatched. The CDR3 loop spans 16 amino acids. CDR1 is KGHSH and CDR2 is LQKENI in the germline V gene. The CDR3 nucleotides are TGTGCCAGCTCACCAATAGCGGGCACAGTCCAAGAGACCCAGTACTTC. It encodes CASSPIAGTVQETQYF.

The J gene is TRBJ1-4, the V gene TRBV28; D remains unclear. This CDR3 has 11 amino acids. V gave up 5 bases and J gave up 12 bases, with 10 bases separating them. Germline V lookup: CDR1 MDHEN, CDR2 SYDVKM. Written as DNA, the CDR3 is TGTGCCAGCAGTGCGACACGGCAACTGTTTTTT. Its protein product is CASSATRQLFF.

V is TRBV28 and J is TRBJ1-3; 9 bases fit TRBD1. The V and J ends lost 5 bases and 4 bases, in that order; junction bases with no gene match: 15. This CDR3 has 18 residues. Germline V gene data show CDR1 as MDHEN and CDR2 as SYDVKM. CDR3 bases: TGTGCCAGCAGTCTCCGGACAGGGGCTTTGGGTTTCGGAAACACCATATATTTT. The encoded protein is CASSLRTGALGFGNTIYF.

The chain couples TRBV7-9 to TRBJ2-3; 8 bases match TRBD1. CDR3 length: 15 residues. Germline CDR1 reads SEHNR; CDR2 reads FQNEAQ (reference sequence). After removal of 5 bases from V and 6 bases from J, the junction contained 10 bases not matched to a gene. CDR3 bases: TGTGCCAGCAGCAGCCGGACAGGGCAACGCGATACGCAGTATTTT. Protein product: CASSSRTGQRDTQYF.

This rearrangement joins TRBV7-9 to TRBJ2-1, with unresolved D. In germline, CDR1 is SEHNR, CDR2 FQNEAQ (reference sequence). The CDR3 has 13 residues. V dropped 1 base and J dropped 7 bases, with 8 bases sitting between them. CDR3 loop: CASSLGAGNEQFF. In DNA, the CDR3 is TGTGCCAGCAGCTTAGGGGCCGGGAATGAGCAGTTCTTC.